These T cell receptor beta chains were read from a single sample in a study of T cell changes during pregnancy in multiple sclerosis. Method: immunoSEQ multiplex PCR; TCRdb's copy keeps in-frame clones and lacks some. The table includes tens of thousands of clones, roughly 92% detected once. The source was CD8+ T cells from peripheral blood mononuclear cells, collected in the third trimester of pregnancy. The receptors were gathered from a female donor in good health, enrolled as a control in a pregnancy study. The CDR3 runs from the conserved cysteine through the conserved F or W. Each record gives: clone size, J gene, V gene, D gene, CDR3 DNA, CDR3 protein. D genes are given only for firm matches. The size entry is marked missing in some rows and otherwise reads once, few, many or a size class.

once,TRBJ1-2,TRBV5-4,TRBD1,TGTGCCAGCAGCCCTAGACAGGGTGTTAACTATGGCTACACCTTC,CASSPRQGVNYGYTF
NA,TRBJ2-1,TRBV27,TRBD1,TGTGCCAGCAGCCTATCGGGGACAGGGGAAAATGAGCAGTTCTTC,CASSLSGTGENEQFF
once,TRBJ2-3,TRBV2,NA,TGTGCCAGCAGTGACGGGGGTGCGCAGTATTTT,CASSDGGAQYF
once,TRBJ1-1,TRBV19,TRBD1,TGTGCCAGTAGTAGGGACAGGGGGGCTCTGAACACTGAAGCTTTCTTT,CASSRDRGALNTEAFF
NA,TRBJ2-7,TRBV5-6,TRBD1,TGTGCCAGCAGCCCGACAGGGCTGGGCTACGAGCAGTACTTC,CASSPTGLGYEQYF
NA,TRBJ2-7,TRBV2,NA,TGTGCCAGCAGTGAAGTAACCGCCCTAATGACCTACGAGCAGTACTTC,CASSEVTALMTYEQYF
NA,TRBJ2-1,TRBV19,TRBD1,TGTGCCAGTAGTATATTACAGGGGAACAATGAGCAGTTCTTC,CASSILQGNNEQFF
NA,TRBJ2-7,TRBV9,NA,TGTGCCAGCAGCGTAGCCGAAGTTATAGCGGATAACTACGAGCAGTACTTC,CASSVAEVIADNYEQYF
NA,TRBJ2-4,TRBV27,TRBD2,TGTGCCAGCAGTTTATCAGGCCCGGGACTAGCGGGCACAGAAAACATTCAGTACTTC,CASSLSGPGLAGTENIQYF
NA,TRBJ1-1,TRBV13,NA,TGTGCCAGCAGCTTAGGCCTACACAGACCTGCTGAAGCTTTCTTT,CASSLGLHRPAEAFF
NA,TRBJ1-2,TRBV5-6,NA,TGTGCCAGCAGCCCCCAGGGTTCTAACTATGGCTACACCTTC,CASSPQGSNYGYTF
once,TRBJ2-7,TRBV6-5,TRBD1,TGTGCCAGCAAAGGACAGGGCCCGTACGAGCAGTACTTC,CASKGQGPYEQYF
NA,TRBJ2-7,TRBV27,TRBD1,TGTGCCAGCAGTGCGGGACAGGGAGTCTACGAGCAGTACTTC,CASSAGQGVYEQYF
NA,TRBJ2-3,TRBV29-1,TRBD2,TGCAGCGTTGAAGGTCTAGCGGGGGTGCAAAATACGCAGTATTTT,CSVEGLAGVQNTQYF
NA,TRBJ2-7,TRBV2,NA,TGTGCCAGCAGTCCTTCCTACGAGCAGTACTTC,CASSPSYEQYF
NA,TRBJ2-5,TRBV15,NA,TGTGCCACCAGCAGAGATGAGGTTTGGCGCACCCAAGAGACCCAGTACTTC,CATSRDEVWRTQETQYF
NA,TRBJ1-5,TRBV5-8,NA,TGTGCCAGCAGCTTGGTTTGGAGGAGAGGCAATCAGCCCCAGCATTTT,CASSLVWRRGNQPQHF
NA,TRBJ1-1,TRBV4-2,NA,TGTGCCAGCAGCCAAGAAGGGGCAGCGAACACTGAAGCTTTCTTT,CASSQEGAANTEAFF